One T cell receptor beta chain is described in this entry. Its antigen is undetermined. This specimen comes from a study of identifying expanded T cells in peripheral blood. The table came from immunoSEQ multiplex PCR; TCRdb's copy has only in-frame clones and leaves some out. The sample contains over 100,000 clones, 88% of which appear only once. The germline CDR1 and CDR2 sequences are LNHDA and SQIVND (reference sequence). Trimming took off 6 bases at V and 4 bases at J, with 18 bases between the two ends. The length of the CDR3 is 15 residues. General study results and limits: Differentially abundant clones: about 1.2 between replicates, 16.4 at around 2 weeks, 18 to 20 at four. Clone count variance between approximately 2-week samples rose with total template count.

No infections or other immune events were documented during collection. Sequenced material: blood. V and J are TRBV19 and TRBJ1-1, with D possibly matching TRBD1 (6 bases). The TCR sequence derives from a person aged 18 to 75 in good health. The CDR3 protein is CASRRDKAGGTEAFF. DNA for the CDR3: TGTGCCAGTAGGAGGGACAAGGCGGGGGGCACTGAAGCTTTCTTT. Variable domain in full (rest from reference TRBV19 and TRBJ1-1): DGGITQSPKYLFRKEGQNVTLSCEQNLNHDAMYWYRQDPGQGLRLIYYSQIVNDFQKGDIAEGYSVSREKKESFPLTVTSAQKNPTAFYLCASRRDKAGGTEAFFGQGTRLTVV.